These 29 T cell receptor beta chains were all obtained from the same sample, sequenced in a study of response to subunit inactivated influenza vaccine. TCRdb reprocessed the RT-PCR reads with MiXCR, giving one entry per CDR3 protein. Among 540,000 or so distinct CDR3 sequences listed, 10% to 15% were seen once. The sample in question was PBMCs from blood, obtained more than 35 days after vaccination. The receptors here all came from a man aged 45-65 years who received an inactivated influenza vaccine.

This clonotype was counted a single time. The V and J genes are TRBV12-3 or TRBV12-4 and TRBJ2-6; unclear D gene. The CDR3 has 17 amino acids. V lost 5 bases, J lost 6 bases, and 20 bases lay in between. This CDR3 reads CASSTNLALHSANVLTF. CDR3 DNA sequence: TGTGCCAGCAGTACTAATCTCGCACTCCATTCGGCCAACGTCCTGACTTTC.

The CDR3 nucleotides are TGTGCCAGCAGGGCGATTACCGGGGAGCTGTTTTTT. This codes for CASRAITGELFF. The J gene is TRBJ2-2, the V gene TRBV6-5; no firm D call. Germline lookup yields CDR1 MNHEY and CDR2 SVGAGI. V lost 6 bases, J lost 5 bases, and 7 bases lay in between. The CDR3 is made up of 12 amino acids.

This clonotype turned up a few times. The V and J genes are TRBV15 and TRBJ2-3; 7 bases align to TRBD2. Germline lookup yields CDR1 LNHNV and CDR2 YYDKDF (reference sequence). The CDR3 covers 16 residues. J gave up 2 bases and V 4 bases, and 9 bases lay outside the gene matches. CDR3 residues: CATSKRGGSSTDTQYF. The CDR3 DNA follows: TGTGCCACCAGCAAAAGAGGCGGGAGTTCCACAGATACGCAGTATTTT.

About this clonotype: This clone may be a read error of a much larger clone one base away. The chain employs TRBV12-3 or TRBV12-4 and TRBJ2-1; D gene ambiguous. Deletions cut 5 bases from V and 8 bases from J, with 4 bases between. CDR3 length equals 10 residues. CDR3 sequence: CASSIYEQFF. The CDR3 DNA sequence: TGTGCCAGCAGTATTTATGAGCAGTTCTTC.

This clonotype was counted between two and nine times. V is TRBV6-2 or TRBV6-3 and J is TRBJ2-2; tentatively, D is TRBD2 (6 bases). CDR1 and CDR2 (germline): MNHEY, SVGEGT. V lost 2 bases and J lost 4, with 14 bases in between. The CDR3 totals 16 residues. CDR3 protein: CASSYLGGPGTGELFF. The CDR3 nucleotides read TGTGCCAGCAGTTACCTCGGAGGGCCGGGCACCGGGGAGCTGTTTTTT.

This clonotype has ten or more counts. The V call is TRBV15, the J call TRBJ2-3; the match to TRBD2 covers 7 bases. This CDR3 spans 15 amino acids. Germline V gene lookup returns CDR1 LNHNV and CDR2 YYDKDF (reference sequence). Trimming took 0 bases from V and 9 from J; bases not matched to a gene: 9. The CDR3, as DNA: TGTGCCACCAGCAGAGATCCGGCAGGGAGGGAGACGCAGTATTTT. Translating gives CATSRDPAGRETQYF.

The chain couples TRBV28 to TRBJ2-2, with 11 bases fitting TRBD2. CDR1 and CDR2 (germline): MDHEN, SYDVKM. Trimming at V came to 3 bases and at J to 0 bases, leaving 6 bases not matched to a gene. This CDR3 has 18 amino acids. This CDR3 reads CASSFWLAGGPNTGELFF. The CDR3 coding sequence is TGTGCCAGCAGTTTTTGGCTAGCGGGAGGCCCGAACACCGGGGAGCTGTTTTTT.

J is TRBJ2-7 and V is TRBV6-5; the match to TRBD1 covers 8 bases. Germline loops: CDR1 MNHEY, CDR2 SVGAGI. CDR3 length: 12 residues. V gave up 9 bases and J gave up 1 base; unmatched junction bases: 2. The CDR3 here is CARWDRSYEQYF. CDR3 DNA: TGTGCCAGGTGGGACAGGTCCTACGAGCAGTACTTC.

The V gene is TRBV5-1, the J gene TRBJ2-4; tentative D call: TRBD1 (5 bases). Germline assignment: CDR1 SGHRS and CDR2 YFSETQ. Deletions cut 4 bases from V and 0 bases from J, with 14 bases between. This CDR3 has 16 residues. The DNA for the CDR3 is TGCGCCAGCAGCGTGGACATTGGGTTAGCCAAAAACATTCAGTACTTC. This gives the protein CASSVDIGLAKNIQYF.

The chain is built from TRBV6-6 and TRBJ2-3; the D is unclear. The germline V gene has CDR1 MNHNY and CDR2 SVGAGI (reference sequence). The V and J ends lost 8 bases and 1 base respectively, with 10 bases between them. The CDR3 has 13 amino acids. The CDR3 sequence: CASSMIGTDTQYF. CDR3 nucleotide sequence: TGTGCCAGCTCCATGATTGGCACAGATACGCAGTATTTT.

V and J are TRBV2 and TRBJ1-1; 8 bases fit TRBD1. The V segment lost 6 bases and the J segment 0 bases; nucleotides outside the gene matches: 6. The CDR3 runs to 15 residues. Germline-derived CDR1 and CDR2 are SNHLY and FYNNEI. The CDR3 DNA reads as TGTGCCAGCAGCGGGGGACAGGCCTTGAACACTGAAGCTTTCTTT. Translation: CASSGGQALNTEAFF. Looking up the rest from reference TRBV2 and TRBJ1-1 gives the full variable domain: EPEVTQTPSHQVTQMGQEVILRCVPISNHLYFYWYRQILGQKVEFLVSFYNNEISEKSEIFDDQFSVERPDGSNFTLKIRSTKLEDSAMYFCASSGGQALNTEAFFGQGTRLTVV.

This clonotype was picked up a small number of times. This chain connects TRBV7-9 to TRBJ2-4; TRBD1 matches at 7 bases. V shed 3 bases and J 2 bases; nucleotides not matched to a gene: 4. This CDR3 contains 15 residues. The germline V gene has CDR1 SEHNR and CDR2 FQNEAQ (reference sequence). The CDR3 bases are TGTGCCAGCAGCTTCGACAGGGATTCCAAAAACATTCAGTACTTC. It translates to CASSFDRDSKNIQYF. Together with reference TRBV7-9 and TRBJ2-4, the CDR3 gives the full variable domain: DTGVSQNPRHKITKRGQNVTFRCDPISEHNRLYWYRQTLGQGPEFLTYFQNEAQLEKSRLLSDRFSAERPKGSFSTLEIQRTEQGDSAMYLCASSFDRDSKNIQYFGAGTRLSVL.

J is TRBJ2-1 and V is TRBV12-3 or TRBV12-4; 7 nucleotides match TRBD1. V trimming: 5 bases; J trimming: 5 bases; junction bases outside the gene matches: 6. The CDR3 runs 14 residues. The CDR3 coding sequence is TGTGCCAGCAGTACACAGGGGTGGAACAATGAGCAGTTCTTC. This translates into CASSTQGWNNEQFF.

This clonotype was seen a handful of times. This chain connects TRBV6-1 to TRBJ1-6, with D possibly TRBD1 on 5 matching bases. This CDR3 region has 13 residues. Germline-derived CDR1 and CDR2 are MNHNS and SASEGT. The V and J ends lost 6 bases and 9 bases respectively, with 12 bases between them. The CDR3: CASRPGTSSPLHF. In DNA form, the CDR3 reads TGTGCCAGCAGACCCGGGACTAGTTCACCCCTCCACTTT.

The chain couples TRBV7-9 to TRBJ1-4, with D unresolved. The germline gives CDR1 SEHNR, CDR2 FQNEAQ (reference sequence). The CDR3 contains 14 residues. Trimming took off 1 base at V and 5 bases at J, with 8 bases between the two ends. The CDR3 DNA follows: TGTGCCAGCAGCTTAGTACCGGGAAATGAAAAACTGTTTTTT. The encoded protein is CASSLVPGNEKLFF.

This clonotype was observed a handful of times. Relative to the germline gene, one junction end is altered; a read error may explain this. This chain connects TRBV20-1 to TRBJ2-2, with D tentatively TRBD2 (5 bases). CDR3 length equals 16 residues. Germline V gives CDR1 DFQATT, CDR2 SNEGSKA (reference sequence). CDR3 bases: TGCTGTGCTCAGAAAGGAGGCAGGAGACGCACCGGGGAGCTGTTTTTT. It specifies CCAQKGGRRRTGELFF.

The chain links TRBV4-2 to TRBJ2-3; 7 bases match TRBD2. CDR1 and CDR2 (germline): LGHNA, YNFKEQ. The CDR3 covers 16 residues. The V and J ends lost 4 bases and 1 base, in that order; junction bases with no gene match: 8. The CDR3 DNA reads TGTGCCAGCAGCCGGATGGGGGGGAGAGGCACAGATACGCAGTATTTT. Amino acid sequence: CASSRMGGRGTDTQYF.

This clonotype was detected ten times or more. This chain uses TRBV29-1 with TRBJ2-2; 11 nucleotides align to TRBD1. Germline V gene lookup returns CDR1 SQVTM and CDR2 ANQGSEA. V shed 4 bases and J 7 bases; nucleotides not matched to a gene: 8. This CDR3 has 15 residues. This CDR3 is CSVVPDRGLIGELFF. The DNA of the CDR3 is TGCAGCGTTGTCCCGGACAGGGGGCTTATCGGGGAGCTGTTTTTT.

The CDR3 here is CASRMTSGGTDTQYF. The DNA for the CDR3 is TGTGCCAGCAGAATGACTAGCGGGGGCACAGATACGCAGTATTTT. V and J are TRBV12-3 or TRBV12-4 and TRBJ2-3, with 11 bases matching TRBD2. V gave up 6 bases and J gave up 1 base; unmatched junction bases: 3. The CDR3 totals 15 residues.

This clonotype appeared a few times. The chain links TRBV9 to TRBJ2-1, with no clear D. The CDR3 is 16 amino acids. Germline CDR1 SGDLS, CDR2 YYNGEE. V lost 0 bases to trimming and J lost 2 bases, with 12 bases between them. The CDR3 loop is CASSVASILTYNEQFF. The CDR3 region has the DNA TGTGCCAGCAGCGTAGCGTCTATACTTACCTACAATGAGCAGTTCTTC.

This clonotype was recorded a few times. The chain uses TRBV10-3 and TRBJ1-1; a weak D match, TRBD1 (6 bases). The CDR3 length is 18 residues. Germline assignment: CDR1 ENHRY and CDR2 SYGVKD. Trimming pared 6 bases from V and 0 bases from J, leaving 23 bases between. CDR3 residues: CAIRAGTTGGFLNTEAFF. In nucleotides, the CDR3 is TGTGCCATCAGGGCCGGGACAACCGGCGGGTTTTTGAACACTGAAGCTTTCTTT.

The V and J genes are TRBV2 and TRBJ2-3; no clear D. With 5 bases removed from V and 4 bases from J, the gap between germline ends came to 16 bases. Germline loops: CDR1 SNHLY, CDR2 FYNNEI. The CDR3 runs 15 residues. The CDR3 sequence: CASSLSPFVADTQYF. CDR3 coding DNA: TGTGCCAGCAGTCTCAGCCCGTTTGTCGCAGATACGCAGTATTTT.

This clonotype came up a few times. This rearrangement joins TRBV24-1 to TRBJ2-5; 7 bases are shared with TRBD1. The CDR3 sequence is 16 residues long. Germline V lookup: CDR1 KGHDR, CDR2 SFDVKD. V lost 3 bases and J lost 2; bases outside the gene matches: 8. CDR3 protein: CATSDGGQPIQETQYF. The CDR3 DNA sequence: TGTGCCACCAGTGATGGGGGACAGCCAATTCAAGAGACCCAGTACTTC.

The V call is TRBV3-1, the J call TRBJ1-2, with D possibly matching TRBD1 (6 bases). The V end lost 4 bases, the J end lost 3 bases, and 12 bases lay between the germline ends. CDR1 is LGHDT and CDR2 is YNNKEL in the germline V gene (reference sequence). This CDR3 contains 14 residues. The CDR3 DNA reads TGTGCCAGCAGCCCTTCAGGGGTACACTATGGCTACACCTTC. The encoded protein is CASSPSGVHYGYTF. The full variable domain, in which reference TRBV3-1 and TRBJ1-2 provide the parts outside the CDR3, is DTAVSQTPKYLVTQMGNDKSIKCEQNLGHDTMYWYKQDSKKFLKIMFSYNNKELIINETVPNRFSPKSPDKAHLNLHINSLELGDSAVYFCASSPSGVHYGYTFGSGTRLTVV.

This chain links TRBV12-3 or TRBV12-4 with TRBJ1-1; D remains ambiguous. CDR3 length equals 11 residues. V was pared by 6 bases and J by 6 bases, with 8 bases between. The CDR3 loop reads CASSPAPEAFF. CDR3 sequence (DNA): TGTGCCAGCAGCCCCGCCCCTGAAGCTTTCTTT.

This clonotype was found a few times. The V gene is TRBV7-9, the J gene TRBJ2-7; 9 nucleotides align to TRBD1. Germline-derived CDR1 and CDR2 are SEHNR and FQNEAQ (reference sequence). Unmatched junction bases numbered 5, after V lost 1 base and J lost 4 bases. The CDR3 runs 15 residues. The CDR3, as DNA: TGTGCCAGCAGCTTAGGCAGGGACAGGGAGTACGAGCAGTACTTC. Protein sequence: CASSLGRDREYEQYF.

This clonotype appeared a few times. V gene TRBV5-1 combines with J gene TRBJ2-7; 7 nucleotides match TRBD2. Germline V gene data show CDR1 as SGHRS and CDR2 as YFSETQ. V trimming: 4 bases; J trimming: 2 bases; junction bases outside the gene matches: 12. The CDR3 is 16 amino acids. The CDR3 DNA reads TGCGCCAGCAGCCGGGGGGAGGCCCCCCCCACCTACGAGCAGTACTTC. Translation: CASSRGEAPPTYEQYF. The variable domain in full, with the rest retrieved from reference TRBV5-1 and TRBJ2-7, is KAGVTQTPRYLIKTRGQQVTLSCSPISGHRSVSWYQQTPGQGLQFLFEYFSETQRNKGNFPGRFSGRQFSNSRSEMNVSTLELGDSALYLCASSRGEAPPTYEQYFGPGTRLTVT.

This clonotype was detected ten times or more. CDR3 coding DNA: TGTGCCAGCAGCTTAGTAGGAGGACAGACCCTAGTCAAAAACATTCAGTACTTC. The encoded protein is CASSLVGGQTLVKNIQYF. The V call is TRBV11-2, the J call TRBJ2-4, with a weak D call TRBD1 (6 bases). The CDR3 extends over 18 amino acids. Germline CDR1 reads SGHAT; CDR2 reads FQNNGV. V gave up 1 base and J gave up 3 bases, with 19 bases separating them.

The V call is TRBV7-2, the J call TRBJ2-7; the match to TRBD2 covers 9 bases. V was clipped by 5 bases and J by 3 bases; unmatched bases: 8. The CDR3 has 15 residues. Germline V gene lookup returns CDR1 SGHTA and CDR2 FQGNSA. CDR3 in DNA: TGTGCCAGCAGCCCGGCTAGCGGGATGTTCTACGAGCAGTACTTC. It yields the protein CASSPASGMFYEQYF.